This T cell receptor beta chain was sequenced for a study of early T cells in non-severe SARS-CoV-2 infection (dated by TCRdb to the early 2020s). In the study overall: Because TCR sequencing relied on bulk RNA taken from unsorted whole blood, pairing of alpha and beta chains was not possible.

This clonotype was detected ten times or more. The antigen it binds to is not known. Base qualities were left out, and no much larger clone turns up one base away. Including cysteine and phenylalanine, the CDR3 has 12 amino acids. Kept here is only the CDR3 DNA, which spans 36 bases and is read in frame from base 1. V is pared back by 6 bases and J by 10 bases, with 10 bases lying between the germline termini. CDR1 is given as MNHEY and CDR2 as SVGEGT, both from the germline V gene. Set within a cohort of healthcare workers in London, UK, this nested case-control study involved weekly PCR testing of nasopharyngeal swabs along with blood sampling. Healthcare workers were enrolled in the week of the UK lockdown, from 23 to 31 March 2020, and were followed every week for up to roughly 15 weeks. Library prep was done by 5' RACE. TCRdb shows the sequencer as NextSeq 500. Unique molecular identifiers were attached to individual cDNA molecules in the TCR library protocol so that sequencing error and PCR bias could be corrected. TCR alpha and beta chains were both sequenced, and the abundances of alpha and beta sequences in each sample were closely correlated with each other. In the source study's methods: Decombinator V4 was used to annotate the V gene, J gene and CDR3 of the TCR sequences. Expanded TCRs were defined as changing significantly between any two time points under a Poisson model with p below 0.0001. Abundances of TCRs were expressed as counts per million after normalisation to the total number of TCRs sequenced in each sample. TRAV1-2 paired with TRAJ12, TRAJ20 or TRAJ33 defined MAIT TCRs, while TRAV10 paired with TRAJ18 defined iNKT TCRs. VDJdb, accessed on 1 November 2021, was searched for TCRs annotated for CMV, EBV and SARS-CoV-2, and TCRs annotated for more than one antigen were excluded. In TCRdb, the public reads were trimmed at Q25 with fastp and aligned with MiXCR, with productive beta chains retained. Each CDR3 protein appears once, grouped with its most common genes and DNA. The V and J calls were determined by TCRdb, not by the authors. The sample has around 26,000 distinct CDR3 sequences on record, approximately 5.1% of them singletons. The ten largest clones add up to about 6.2% of the sample.

Here is what the overall study found, with its caveats: VDJdb matching was skewed toward anti-spike CD8 responses and likely underestimated virus-specific expansions, missing private and CD4 specificities.

Sequencing was performed on whole blood. The sequence links TRBV6-2 or TRBV6-3 to TRBJ1-6; the D gene remains uncertain. The sequence derives from an adult who was a healthcare worker with PCR-confirmed SARS-CoV-2 infection or an uninfected control (not recorded which). CDR3 protein: CASRTGNSPLHF. The DNA is as follows: TGTGCCAGCAGGACTGGTAACTCACCCCTCCACTTT.